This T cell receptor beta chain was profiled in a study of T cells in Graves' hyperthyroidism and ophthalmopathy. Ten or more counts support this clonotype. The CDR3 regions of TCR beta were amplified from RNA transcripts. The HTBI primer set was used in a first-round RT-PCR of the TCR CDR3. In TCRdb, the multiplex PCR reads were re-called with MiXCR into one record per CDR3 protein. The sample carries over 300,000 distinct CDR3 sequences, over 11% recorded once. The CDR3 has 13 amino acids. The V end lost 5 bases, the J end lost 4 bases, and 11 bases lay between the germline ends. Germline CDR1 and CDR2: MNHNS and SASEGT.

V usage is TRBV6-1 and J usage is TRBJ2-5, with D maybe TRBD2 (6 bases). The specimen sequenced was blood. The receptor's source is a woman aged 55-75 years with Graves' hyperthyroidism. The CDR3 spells CASSPGTSETQYF. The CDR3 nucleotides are TGTGCCAGCAGTCCCGGGACTTCAGAGACCCAGTACTTC.